This TCR beta chain emerged from a study of blood T cell repertoires in COVID-19. For the study at large: The United States, Italy and Spain supplied acute and convalescent COVID-19 samples. From T cells, B-cell-depleted T cells, or PBMCs came the material, which was cDNA or gDNA.

This CDR3 has 16 residues. The junction had 7 bases not matched to a gene; V was cut back by 6 bases and J by 0 bases. Germline V gives CDR1 LNHDA, CDR2 SQIVND (reference sequence). In the original workflow: Reference gene primer amplification yielded estimated nucleated cell counts. The method was immunoSEQ multiplex PCR; TCRdb's version includes in-frame clones alone and lacks a portion of them. V, J and clone size are taken as reported in that table, and D and trimming were inferred from the DNA itself. The sample contains fewer than 350,000 clones, 88% of which appear only once. Sequenced sample: peripheral blood. This TCR derives from a man between 18 and 35 years old with active or convalescent COVID-19. J is TRBJ1-1 and V is TRBV19, with 10 bases identical to TRBD1. CDR3 protein: CASRDRGRGMNTEAFF. The DNA of the CDR3 is TGTGCCAGTAGAGACAGGGGGCGTGGGATGAACACTGAAGCTTTCTTT.